The entry below gives a single T cell receptor (beta chain) sequence along with its context. The sample originates from a study of blood T cell repertoires in COVID-19. For the study at large: Nucleic acid was either cDNA or gDNA, and it came from T cells, B-cell-depleted T cells, or PBMCs.

Germline lookup yields CDR1 MNHEY and CDR2 SVGAGI. The CDR3 is made up of 13 amino acids. V was clipped by 7 bases and J by 6 bases; unmatched bases: 8. Generated by immunoSEQ multiplex PCR, the TCRdb table keeps only in-frame clones and is missing some. Of just over 50,000 clones listed, 85% to 90% are singletons. V is TRBV6-5 and J is TRBJ1-1; 7 nucleotides align to TRBD1. The sample consisted of peripheral blood. The TCR was taken from a man older than 75 with active COVID-19. The CDR3 sequence: CASKEGAVPEAFF. CDR3 bases: TGTGCCAGCAAGGAGGGGGCGGTTCCTGAAGCTTTCTTT.